There are many counts of the clone carrying this T cell receptor (beta chain). TCRdb recomputed calls from the 5' RACE reads with MiXCR, one row per CDR3 protein. Here the sample spans under 300,000 distinct CDR3 sequences, roughly 10% being singletons. This entry comes from a study of CD8 T cells in ankylosing spondylitis. V lost 6 bases, J lost 4 bases, and 22 bases lay in between. Germline V gives CDR1 LNHDA, CDR2 SQIVND (reference sequence). The CDR3 runs to 17 residues. Sequenced material: blood, either unsorted or a sorted T cell fraction (not recorded which). The TCR comes from a male donor with ankylosing spondylitis or in good health (not recorded which). This sequence joins TRBV19 and TRBJ1-5; possibly TRBD1 for D (5 bases). The CDR3 reads CASSPEGTRGPNQPQHF. CDR3 coding DNA: TGTGCCAGTAGCCCCGAAGGTACTCGGGGCCCTAATCAGCCCCAGCATTTT. The whole variable domain, filled in from reference TRBV19 and TRBJ1-5, reads DGGITQSPKYLFRKEGQNVTLSCEQNLNHDAMYWYRQDPGQGLRLIYYSQIVNDFQKGDIAEGYSVSREKKESFPLTVTSAQKNPTAFYLCASSPEGTRGPNQPQHFGDGTRLSIL.